These T cell receptor beta chains were read from a single sample in a study of long-term antiretroviral therapy in people with HIV. Profiled with immunoSEQ multiplex PCR; TCRdb holds only in-frame clones, not every one. Here the sample spans tens of thousands of clones, over 65% being singletons. Sequenced material: unsorted PBMCs, taken 4.7 to 5 years after starting antiretroviral therapy. The receptor set was obtained from a man aged 35 to 55 with HIV. CDR3s include the opening cysteine and the closing phenylalanine or tryptophan. D genes are given only for firm matches. For some rows the clone size is stated as once, few or many, or as a class when expanded; others skip it.

CDR3,DNA,J,V,D,size
CSGAGTSGTNEQFF,TGCAGCGGAGCCGGGACTAGCGGGACCAATGAGCAGTTCTTC,TRBJ2-1,TRBV29-1,TRBD2,NA
CASSPEMTGDTEAFF,TGTGCCAGCTCTCCGGAAATGACAGGGGACACTGAAGCTTTCTTT,TRBJ1-1,TRBV18,TRBD1,NA
CASRLSSGSYNEQFF,TGTGCCAGCAGACTCTCTAGCGGGAGTTACAATGAGCAGTTCTTC,TRBJ2-1,TRBV6-6,TRBD2,NA
CASRGPGTSGRGVYEQYF,TGTGCCAGCAGGGGACCCGGGACTAGCGGGAGGGGGGTCTACGAGCAGTACTTC,TRBJ2-7,TRBV28,TRBD2,NA
CASSWGEGAQHF,TGTGCCAGCAGTTGGGGGGAAGGGGCCCAGCATTTT,TRBJ1-5,TRBV28,NA,few
CASSGTYISGANVLTF,TGCGCCAGCAGCGGGACGTATATCTCTGGGGCCAACGTCCTGACTTTC,TRBJ2-6,TRBV23-1,NA,NA
CASRQDTVTEAFF,TGTGCCAGCAGACAAGACACGGTCACTGAAGCTTTCTTT,TRBJ1-1,TRBV7-9,NA,NA
CASSKGLGETQYF,TGTGCCAGCAGCAAGGGACTAGGGGAGACCCAGTACTTC,TRBJ2-5,TRBV7-9,TRBD2,NA
CASSTGGTVADTQYF,TGTGCCAGCAGCACGGGGGGGACGGTAGCAGATACGCAGTATTTT,TRBJ2-3,TRBV5-4,TRBD2,NA
CSVQLAGAYEQYF,TGCAGCGTTCAACTAGCGGGGGCCTACGAGCAGTACTTC,TRBJ2-7,TRBV29-1,TRBD2,NA
CASSEVAGPYSNQPQHF,TGTGCCAGCAGTGAAGTGGCAGGTCCTTATAGCAATCAGCCCCAGCATTTT,TRBJ1-5,TRBV2,NA,NA
CASRGQGANQPQHF,TGTGCCAGCAGGGGACAGGGGGCTAATCAGCCCCAGCATTTT,TRBJ1-5,TRBV6-5,TRBD1,once
CASSQDSVTDTQYF,TGCGCCAGCAGCCAAGATTCAGTTACAGATACGCAGTATTTT,TRBJ2-3,TRBV4-1,NA,NA